This T cell receptor beta chain was recorded in a study of blood T cell repertoires in COVID-19. Study background: Collection of acute and convalescent COVID-19 samples took place in the United States, Italy and Spain. In each case, the material was cDNA or gDNA derived from T cells, B-cell-depleted T cells, or PBMCs.

Original methodology: By means of reference gene primer amplification, nucleated cell counts were estimated. TCRdb's table, derived via immunoSEQ multiplex PCR, lists solely in-frame clones and lacks some. Clone size and V and J calls were adopted from that table, with D and trimming inferred from the DNA. The data show around 110,000 clones, 71% seen once. Trimming cost V 11 bases and J 8 bases; bases outside gene matches: 11. This CDR3 comprises 14 residues. Germline CDR1 and CDR2: MDHEN and SYDVKM. What was sequenced was peripheral blood. The V gene is TRBV28, the J gene TRBJ1-6, with TRBD1 identical over 8 bases. This receptor was taken from a human donor with acute or convalescent COVID-19. The donor label of this sample is uncertain. The CDR3 loop is CAATPQGAHSPLHF. CDR3 nucleotides: TGTGCCGCCACCCCGCAGGGGGCTCATTCACCCCTCCACTTT.